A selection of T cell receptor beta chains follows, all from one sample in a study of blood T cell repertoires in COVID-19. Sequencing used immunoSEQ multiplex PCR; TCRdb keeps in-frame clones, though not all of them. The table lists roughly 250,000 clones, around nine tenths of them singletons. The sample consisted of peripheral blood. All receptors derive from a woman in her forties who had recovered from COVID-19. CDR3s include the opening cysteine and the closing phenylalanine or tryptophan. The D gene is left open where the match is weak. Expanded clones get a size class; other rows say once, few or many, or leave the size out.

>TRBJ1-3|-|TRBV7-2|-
TGTGCCAGCAGCTCAGAACAGATATTCTCTGGAAACACCATATATTTT
CASSSEQIFSGNTIYF
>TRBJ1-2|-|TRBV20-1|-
TGCAGTGCTAGGCCAGGTGGCTACACCTTC
CSARPGGYTF
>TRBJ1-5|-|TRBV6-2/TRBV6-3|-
TGTGCCAGCAGTTCCTGGCAGGAACAGCCCCAGCATTTT
CASSSWQEQPQHF
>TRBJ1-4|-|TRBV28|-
TGTGCCAGCAGTTCCGGGGGTCCTGGGTTGGTTGGTAATGAAAAACTGTTTTTT
CASSSGGPGLVGNEKLFF
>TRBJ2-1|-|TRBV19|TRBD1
TGTGCCAGTACCCACCGGGACAGGGGCAATGAGCAGTTCTTC
CASTHRDRGNEQFF
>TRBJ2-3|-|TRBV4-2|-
TGTGCCAGCAGTCAAACCCGGGCCCAGGGAGGAGGAGATACGCAGTATTTT
CASSQTRAQGGGDTQYF
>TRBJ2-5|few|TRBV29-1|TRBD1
TGCAGCGTCGATACGACAGGGGTCCGAGAGACCCAGTACTTC
CSVDTTGVRETQYF
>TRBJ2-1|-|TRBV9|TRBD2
TGTGCCAGCAGCGTTCGGGTCGGGACAGCACTAGCGGGAGTGAGGAATGAGCAGTTCTTC
CASSVRVGTALAGVRNEQFF
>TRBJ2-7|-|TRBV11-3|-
TGTGCCAGCAGCCAATTAGCTGGGTCCTACGAGCAGTACTTC
CASSQLAGSYEQYF
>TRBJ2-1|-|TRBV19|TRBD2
TGTGCCAGTAGTAGGACTAGCGGGGGCTACAATGAGCAGTTCTTC
CASSRTSGGYNEQFF
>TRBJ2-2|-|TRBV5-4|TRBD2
TGTGCCAGCAGCCCGGGACTAGCGGGTTTCGACACCGGGGAGCTGTTTTTT
CASSPGLAGFDTGELFF
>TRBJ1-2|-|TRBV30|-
TGTGCCTGGAGTCGGGACTATGGCTACACCTTC
CAWSRDYGYTF
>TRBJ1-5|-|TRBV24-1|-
TGTGCCACCAGTGATCCAGGGGACGGAAGCAATCAGCCCCAGCATTTT
CATSDPGDGSNQPQHF
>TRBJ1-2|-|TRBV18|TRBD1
TGTGCCAGCTCACCGGAGGGGGCTTATGGCTACACCTTC
CASSPEGAYGYTF
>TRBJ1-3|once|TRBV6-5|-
TGTGCCAGCAGTTCAGGGGAGGGATTCTCTGGAAACACCATATATTTT
CASSSGEGFSGNTIYF
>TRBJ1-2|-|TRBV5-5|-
TGTGCCAGCAGCTTGGCAGGGTGGGGCTACACCTTC
CASSLAGWGYTF
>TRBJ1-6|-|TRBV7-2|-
TGTGCCAGCAGCTTCCGGGGGGCTGGTAGTTCACCCCTCCACTTT
CASSFRGAGSSPLHF
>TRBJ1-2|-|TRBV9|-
TGTGCCAGCAGCTTCCGGGACAACTGGGGCTACACCTTC
CASSFRDNWGYTF
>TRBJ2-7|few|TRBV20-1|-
TGCAGTGCTAGTCCCAAAACAGGGAGAGAGCAGTACTTC
CSASPKTGREQYF
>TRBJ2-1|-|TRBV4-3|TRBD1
TGCGCCAGCAGCCGAGGACTAAGGACAGGGGGTTTCTACAATGAGCAGTTCTTC
CASSRGLRTGGFYNEQFF
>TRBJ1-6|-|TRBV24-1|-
TGTGCCACCAGTGATGGCCGTGGACCCCTCCACTTT
CATSDGRGPLHF
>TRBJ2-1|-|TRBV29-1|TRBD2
TGCAGCGTTGGACTAGCGGGCCGAAAGAACTACAATGAGCAGTTCTTC
CSVGLAGRKNYNEQFF
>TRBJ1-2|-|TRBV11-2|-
TGTGCCAGCAGCTTAGATAGTTTCCCAGGGGCCTCCGCTAACTATGGCTACACCTTC
CASSLDSFPGASANYGYTF
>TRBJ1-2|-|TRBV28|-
TGTGCCAGCAGTTCCCTGACAGTTAGGTACTATGGCTACACCTTC
CASSSLTVRYYGYTF
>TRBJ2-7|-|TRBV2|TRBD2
TGTGCCAGCAGTGAAAAGACTAGCGGGGGACCCGAGCAGTACTTC
CASSEKTSGGPEQYF
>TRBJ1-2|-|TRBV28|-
TGTGCCATCGTAGATGGCTATGGCTACACCTTC
CAIVDGYGYTF
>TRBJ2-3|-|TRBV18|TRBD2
TGTGCCAGCTCCCTAGCGGGAGCAGATACGCAGTATTTT
CASSLAGADTQYF
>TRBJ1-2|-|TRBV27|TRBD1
TGTGCCAGCAGCCCGGACAGGTGGGATGGCTACACCTTC
CASSPDRWDGYTF
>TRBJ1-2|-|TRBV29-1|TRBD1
TGCAGCGTGGGGGGACAGGGATCTAACTATGGCTACACCTTC
CSVGGQGSNYGYTF
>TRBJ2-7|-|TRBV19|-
TGTGCCAGTAGTGTAGGACAGGGGGCTAGCGGGAGTCTATACGAGCAGTACTTC
CASSVGQGASGSLYEQYF
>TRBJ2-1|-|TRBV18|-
TGTGCCAGCTCACCCACAAGGGGCGGGGCGGGTGAGCAGTTCTTC
CASSPTRGGAGEQFF
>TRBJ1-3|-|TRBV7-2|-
TGTGCCAGCAGCCCGGATTCTAGGGGGGGGCCGGGTGGAAACACCATATATTTT
CASSPDSRGGPGGNTIYF
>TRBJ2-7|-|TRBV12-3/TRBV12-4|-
TGTGCCAGCAGTTTGGAGGGGGGGTGGCAGTACTTC
CASSLEGGWQYF
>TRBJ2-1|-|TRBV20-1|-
TGCAGTGGCGAGTTCTACAATGAGCAGTTCTTC
CSGEFYNEQFF
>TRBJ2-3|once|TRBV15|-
TGTGCCACCAGCAGAGGTAGCGGAGGGGCAGATACGCAGTATTTT
CATSRGSGGADTQYF
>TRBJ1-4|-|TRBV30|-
TGTGCCTGGAGCGGCACGGGCGGGGTAAATGAAAAACTGTTTTTT
CAWSGTGGVNEKLFF
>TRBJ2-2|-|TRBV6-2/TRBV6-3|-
TGTGCCAGCAGTTCAGGACAGAAGAACACCGGGGAGCTGTTTTTT
CASSSGQKNTGELFF
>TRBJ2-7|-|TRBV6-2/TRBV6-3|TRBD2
TGTGCCAGCAGTTCCCGAGGGGGTAGCGGGAGGGGAACCTACGAGCAGTACTTC
CASSSRGGSGRGTYEQYF
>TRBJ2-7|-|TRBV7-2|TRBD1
TGTGCCAGCAGCATGGACAGGGGTTACTACGAGCAGTACTTC
CASSMDRGYYEQYF
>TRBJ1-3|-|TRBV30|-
TGTGCCTGGGGTTTCCCAGGGTTTGGGGGAAACACCATATATTTT
CAWGFPGFGGNTIYF
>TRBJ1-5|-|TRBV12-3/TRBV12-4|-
TGTGCCAGCACCCGGACAGTGGATCAGCCCCAGCATTTT
CASTRTVDQPQHF
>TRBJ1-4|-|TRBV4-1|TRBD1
TGCGCCAGCAGCCAGCCACCGGGACAGCTTTTAAATGAAAAACTGTTTTTT
CASSQPPGQLLNEKLFF
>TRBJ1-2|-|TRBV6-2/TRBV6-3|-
TGTGCCAGCAGTTACTCGAGCTATGGCTACACCTTC
CASSYSSYGYTF
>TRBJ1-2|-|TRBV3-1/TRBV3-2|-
TGTGCCAGCAGCCAAAATACCGACACCCTCTATGGCTACACCTTC
CASSQNTDTLYGYTF
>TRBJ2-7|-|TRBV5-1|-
TGCGCCAGCAGCTTGGGGGCAGGAGGATCCTACGAGCAGTACTTC
CASSLGAGGSYEQYF
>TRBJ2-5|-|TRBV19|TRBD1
TGTGCCAGTAGTATAGGGGGACAGGGGGCGGGAGAGACCCAGTACTTC
CASSIGGQGAGETQYF
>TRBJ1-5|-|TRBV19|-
TGTGCCAGTAGTGGGTCGGGGGTCAACAATCAGCCCCAGCATTTT
CASSGSGVNNQPQHF
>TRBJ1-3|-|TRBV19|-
TGTGCCAGTAGTGTCAACAGGGTAGCTGGAAACACCATATATTTT
CASSVNRVAGNTIYF
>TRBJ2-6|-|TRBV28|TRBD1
TGTGCCAGCAGTTTAGGAGGACAGGGGGCTACCGGGGCCAACGTCCTGACTTTC
CASSLGGQGATGANVLTF